The entry below describes one T cell receptor beta chain. As yet, its antigen is unknown. The CDR3 contains 11 residues. Trimming left V 2 bases short and J 4 bases short, with 3 bases between. Per germline, CDR1 SGHAT and CDR2 FQNNGV. The table came from immunoSEQ multiplex PCR; TCRdb's copy has only in-frame clones and leaves some out. The sample has roughly 120,000 clones, approximately 91% seen once. This sample was included in a study of T cell responses to AZD1222 COVID-19 vaccine. Findings and limits, study-wide: White British ancestry dominated among donors, who included more females, and clonal diversity was possibly underestimated. At 160-218 and 743-854, vaccine-associated CD4 TCRs were dominant, and they spanned spike. Unmutated variant regions reportedly attract nearly half of all spike-specific TCRs.

The sequencing here drew on peripheral blood, taken on day 0 of MenACWY control vaccination. The chain couples TRBV11-2 to TRBJ2-7; D ambiguous. This clonotype was sampled from an adult in good health. The DNA for the CDR3 is TGTGCCAGCAGCTTACGATACGAGCAGTACTTC. Translation: CASSLRYEQYF.